This TCR beta chain emerged from a study of regulatory T cells in long-lasting Graves disease. HTBI primers from iRepertoire and Arm-PCR of CDR3 regions yielded the TCR beta libraries. TCRdb ran MiXCR on the multiplex PCR reads and lists one entry per CDR3 protein. The table includes over 500,000 distinct CDR3 sequences, approximately 15% detected once. Study outcomes and limitations: Whereas about a thousand public clonotypes were shared by new patients, persistent patients shared more, at a few thousand.

The time point denotes: newly diagnosed GD, antithyroid drugs for less than 3 months. PBMC-extracted RNA yielded the TCR library. Notes on this clonotype: The antigen remains undetermined.

These data are also associated with another study on T cells in Graves' hyperthyroidism and ophthalmopathy.

The origin of this receptor is a woman in her thirties with Graves disease. The input for sequencing was peripheral blood mononuclear cells (PBMCs), taken at new diagnosis, from a patient treated with antithyroid drugs.

CDR3 DNA: TGTGCCAGCAGCTCGCAGGGGGTTAGGACTGAAGCTTTCTTT. It encodes CASSSQGVRTEAFF. The rearrangement joins TRBV7-3 to TRBJ1-1; 7 nucleotides agree with TRBD1. The junction had 7 bases not matched to a gene; V was cut back by 4 bases and J by 5 bases. Germline V gene data show CDR1 as SGHTA and CDR2 as FQGTGA. This CDR3 is 14 amino acids long.